This T cell receptor (beta chain) is from a study of cytomegalovirus exposure and HLA in healthy donors. The PCR ran on 60 Vbeta and 13 Jbeta primers. Assay: immunoSEQ multiplex PCR; the TCRdb copy retains only in-frame clones and omits some. This table holds 200,000 to 250,000 clones, 85% to 90% found once. The CDR3 has 16 amino acids. V dropped 4 bases and J dropped 7; count of bases not matched to a gene: 8. Germline CDR1 is MNHNY and CDR2 is SVGAGI (reference sequence). The clonotype was recovered from a human donor in good health. The rearrangement uses TRBV6-6 and TRBJ2-1; TRBD2 aligns across 12 bases. Sequencing was performed on PBMCs. CDR3 residues: CASSSETSGRWNEQFF. The CDR3 DNA follows: TGTGCCAGCAGTTCGGAGACTAGCGGGAGATGGAATGAGCAGTTCTTC.